Each of the 17 T cell receptor beta chains below was sequenced from the same sample in a study of cytomegalovirus exposure and HLA in healthy donors. Profiled with immunoSEQ multiplex PCR; TCRdb holds only in-frame clones, not every one. The sample shows about 150,000 clones, 86% of them seen only once. The source material was PBMCs. The receptors here all came from a man younger than 30 in good health and CMV-seropositive.

The genes are TRBV4-1 and TRBJ2-7; 14 positions agree with TRBD2. With V trimmed by 5 bases and J by 3 bases, 3 bases remained unmatched. The V gene's germline CDR1 is MGHRA and CDR2 YSYEKL. The length of the CDR3 is 15 residues. CDR3 region: CASSKGTSGSYEQYF. For the CDR3, the DNA is TGCGCCAGCAGCAAAGGGACTAGCGGGAGCTACGAGCAGTACTTC.

This clone was seen only a few times. V gene TRBV11-2 combines with J gene TRBJ2-7, with D perhaps matching TRBD2 (5 bases). Trimming pared 0 bases from V and 5 bases from J, leaving 14 bases between. This CDR3 spans 15 amino acids. Germline lookup yields CDR1 SGHAT and CDR2 FQNNGV. The CDR3 DNA reads TGTGCCAGCAGCTTAGAACTAGGAATTACCCACGAGCAGTACTTC. It is translated as CASSLELGITHEQYF.

This clone came up a few times. The V call is TRBV18, the J call TRBJ2-1; 11 bases agree with TRBD2. Unmatched junction bases numbered 7, after V lost 2 bases and J lost 7 bases. The CDR3 loop spans 16 amino acids. Germline CDR1 reads KGHSH; CDR2 reads LQKENI. CDR3 DNA: TGTGCCAGCTCACCAGACCTAGCGGGAGGTATTAATGAGCAGTTCTTC. This codes for CASSPDLAGGINEQFF.

The genes are TRBV19 and TRBJ2-7; 10 bases are a match to TRBD1. V was clipped by 1 base and J by 5 bases; unmatched bases: 5. The CDR3 extends over 15 amino acids. The V gene's germline CDR1 is LNHDA and CDR2 SQIVND (reference sequence). CDR3 protein: CASSIVEGQGNEQYF. CDR3 coding DNA: TGTGCCAGTAGTATAGTCGAGGGACAGGGGAACGAGCAGTACTTC.

The CDR3 loop reads CASSPAGGGYTF. The CDR3 DNA sequence: TGTGCCAGCAGTCCGGCGGGGGGTGGCTACACCTTC. V and J are TRBV27 and TRBJ1-2; tentative D call: TRBD1 (5 bases). V dropped 5 bases and J dropped 7 bases, with 11 bases sitting between them. There are 12 residues in the CDR3. Germline lookup yields CDR1 MNHEY and CDR2 SMNVEV (reference sequence).

This chain connects TRBV4-2 to TRBJ1-1; no firm D call. CDR1 is LGHNA, CDR2 YNFKEQ, per germline. This CDR3 comprises 18 residues. Trimming cost V 1 base and J 0 bases, with 18 bases left between them. CDR3 sequence: CASSQATNNGVMNTEAFF. The DNA of the CDR3 is TGTGCCAGCAGCCAAGCTACTAACAACGGGGTTATGAACACTGAAGCTTTCTTT.

CDR3 loop: CSVEDDRRNTEAFF. In DNA form, the CDR3 reads TGCAGCGTTGAGGATGACAGGCGAAACACTGAAGCTTTCTTT. The chain employs TRBV29-1 and TRBJ1-1, with D possibly matching TRBD1 (6 bases). V lost 3 bases and J lost 2, with 13 bases in between. CDR3 length: 14 residues. Looked up from germline, CDR1 is SQVTM and CDR2 is ANQGSEA.

The rearrangement joins TRBV27 to TRBJ1-2; maybe TRBD1 (5 bases). Trimming pared 8 bases from V and 6 bases from J, leaving 13 bases between. Germline CDR1 is MNHEY and CDR2 is SMNVEV (reference sequence). This CDR3 is built from 12 residues. DNA of the CDR3: TGTGCCAGCCGGGGGTCGGGAGATGGCTACACCTTC. Translated, it gives CASRGSGDGYTF.

This clone was seen more than once but under ten times. This chain connects TRBV4-3 to TRBJ2-2; 7 bases map to TRBD2. There are 16 residues in the CDR3. Germline V gene sequence: CDR1 LGHNA, CDR2 YSLEER. J was trimmed by 3 bases and V by 0 bases; bases with no gene match: 4. DNA of the CDR3: TGCGCCAGCAGCCAAGACGGGGGGAGCGACACCGGGGAGCTGTTTTTT. Translation: CASSQDGGSDTGELFF.

This chain uses TRBV2 with TRBJ2-3; 10 bases match TRBD1. This CDR3 region has 15 residues. Germline loops: CDR1 SNHLY, CDR2 FYNNEI. J gave up 4 bases and V 3 bases, and 4 bases lay outside the gene matches. CDR3 nucleotide sequence: TGTGCCAGCAGTGAGGGACAGGGGTATGCAGATACGCAGTATTTT. It encodes CASSEGQGYADTQYF. Full variable domain (outside the CDR3, taken from reference TRBV2 and TRBJ2-3): EPEVTQTPSHQVTQMGQEVILRCVPISNHLYFYWYRQILGQKVEFLVSFYNNEISEKSEIFDDQFSVERPDGSNFTLKIRSTKLEDSAMYFCASSEGQGYADTQYFGPGTRLTVL.

The chain recombines TRBV29-1 with TRBJ2-7, with 14 nucleotides matching TRBD2. The CDR3 loop spans 17 amino acids. J was trimmed by 0 bases and V by 5 bases; bases with no gene match: 9. The germline V gene encodes CDR1 SQVTM and CDR2 ANQGSEA. CDR3 coding DNA: TGCAGCGTTTTAGTCCGGACTAGCGGGAGGAGCTCCTACGAGCAGTACTTC. This codes for CSVLVRTSGRSSYEQYF.

The V gene is TRBV6-5, the J gene TRBJ2-3; 13 bases map to TRBD2. Trimming took 2 bases from V and 8 from J; bases not matched to a gene: 4. Germline V gene sequence: CDR1 MNHEY, CDR2 SVGAGI. The CDR3 covers 15 residues. The CDR3 nucleotides are TGTGCCAGCAGTTACGATACTAGCGGGAGGGCTACGCAGTATTTT. Translating it yields CASSYDTSGRATQYF.

This clone was seen more than once but under ten times. The V gene is TRBV5-4, the J gene TRBJ2-7; TRBD2 matches at 8 bases. There are 15 residues in the CDR3. Trimming at V came to 6 bases and at J to 7 bases, leaving 15 bases not matched to a gene. Germline CDR1 and CDR2: SGHNT and YYREEE (reference sequence). The CDR3 DNA is TGTGCCAGCACCCTCGGGGGGGGCGCAGCGCGGGAGCAGTACTTC. It codes for CASTLGGGAAREQYF.

This chain uses TRBV4-3 with TRBJ2-1; 12 bases match TRBD2. The CDR3 loop spans 17 amino acids. V lost 3 bases, J lost 6 bases, and 9 bases stayed unmatched. Germline CDR1 is LGHNA and CDR2 is YSLEER. The CDR3 nucleotides are TGCGCCAGCAGCCAGTTCTCTGGACTAGCGGGGATCAATGAGCAGTTCTTC. Protein: CASSQFSGLAGINEQFF.

This chain uses TRBV19 with TRBJ1-4; a weak D match, TRBD1 (5 bases). The CDR3 length is 17 residues. Between the trimmed V and J ends, which lost 11 bases and 1 base, there was a span of 23 bases. Looked up from germline, CDR1 is LNHDA and CDR2 is SQIVND (reference sequence). This CDR3 is CASSIVQGRGTNEKLFF. In DNA form, the CDR3 reads TGTGCCTCAAGTATCGTGCAGGGAAGGGGAACTAATGAAAAACTGTTTTTT.

The rearrangement links TRBV4-3 to TRBJ1-1; possible D gene TRBD1, 5 bases. V was shortened by 2 bases and J by 5 bases, with 12 bases between the two germline ends. Germline assignment: CDR1 LGHNA and CDR2 YSLEER. This CDR3 contains 14 residues. This chain's CDR3 is CASSQKVRETEAFF. CDR3 sequence (DNA): TGCGCCAGCAGCCAAAAGGTCAGGGAAACTGAAGCTTTCTTT.

The rearrangement links TRBV4-3 to TRBJ2-7; possibly TRBD2 for D (5 bases). The V end was cut by 0 bases, the J end by 5 bases, with 32 bases between. Germline V gene data show CDR1 as LGHNA and CDR2 as YSLEER. This CDR3 spans 21 amino acids. The CDR3 protein is CASSQDPIRTLSIYLIHEQYF. The CDR3 DNA reads as TGCGCCAGCAGCCAAGATCCAATACGGACTCTTTCTATCTACCTCATCCACGAGCAGTACTTC.